This entry lists 23 T cell receptor beta chains sequenced from one sample in a study of T cell responses to AZD1222 COVID-19 vaccine. Assay: immunoSEQ multiplex PCR; the TCRdb copy retains only in-frame clones and omits some. The sample holds about 140,000 clones; more than 90% are singletons and the top ten take over 1.5%. The source material was peripheral blood, sampled on day 0 of AZD1222 vaccination. The receptor source for this set is an adult in good health.

V and J are TRBV5-1 and TRBJ1-2, with TRBD1 matching 8 bases. The V segment lost 0 bases and the J segment 6 bases; nucleotides outside the gene matches: 4. CDR1 SGHRS and CDR2 YFSETQ come from the germline V gene. The CDR3 extends over 14 amino acids. The CDR3 reads CASSLVAGGDGYTF. Written as DNA, the CDR3 is TGCGCCAGCAGCTTGGTGGCAGGGGGCGATGGCTACACCTTC. Variable domain in full (rest from reference TRBV5-1 and TRBJ1-2): KAGVTQTPRYLIKTRGQQVTLSCSPISGHRSVSWYQQTPGQGLQFLFEYFSETQRNKGNFPGRFSGRQFSNSRSEMNVSTLELGDSALYLCASSLVAGGDGYTFGSGTRLTVV.

The gene calls are TRBV11-2 and TRBJ2-2; D is unclear. Looked up from germline, CDR1 is SGHAT and CDR2 is FQNNGV. This CDR3 region has 16 residues. Trimming pared 5 bases from V and 2 bases from J, leaving 15 bases between. The CDR3 spells CASSPPRLGNTGELFF. The DNA for the CDR3 is TGTGCCAGCAGCCCCCCCAGGTTAGGAAACACCGGGGAGCTGTTTTTT. The full variable domain, in which reference TRBV11-2 and TRBJ2-2 provide the parts outside the CDR3, is EAGVAQSPRYKIIEKRQSVAFWCNPISGHATLYWYQQILGQGPKLLIQFQNNGVVDDSQLPKDRFSAERLKGVDSTLKIQPAKLEDSAVYLCASSPPRLGNTGELFFGEGSRLTVL.

The chain employs TRBV4-1 and TRBJ2-2, with 8 positions matching TRBD1. V lost 4 bases to trimming and J lost 4 bases; unmatched junction nucleotides: 11. The CDR3 consists of 17 residues. Germline CDR1 MGHRA, CDR2 YSYEKL. DNA for the CDR3: TGCGCCAGCAGCCGAGGACAGGGTCAAGTCCTCACCGGGGAGCTGTTTTTT. It encodes CASSRGQGQVLTGELFF.

This clone appeared once. The chain carries TRBV3-1 (or the pseudogene TRBV3-2) and TRBJ1-5; no definite D call. Germline CDR1 reads LGHDT; CDR2 reads YNNKEL (reference sequence). Trimming left V 1 base short and J 3 bases short, with 7 bases between. CDR3 size: 14 residues. The CDR3 spells CASSQGRYNQPQHF. The DNA of the CDR3 is TGTGCCAGCAGCCAAGGACGGTACAATCAGCCCCAGCATTTT.

The chain joins TRBV24-1 to TRBJ1-1; D possibly corresponds to TRBD1 (6 bases). Deletions cut 7 bases from V and 3 bases from J, with 20 bases between. The germline gives CDR1 KGHDR, CDR2 SFDVKD. The length of the CDR3 is 16 residues. CDR3 amino acids: CATSGRGAERDTEAFF. CDR3 nucleotide sequence: TGTGCCACCAGCGGTCGGGGGGCAGAGCGGGACACTGAAGCTTTCTTT.

This rearrangement joins TRBV19 to TRBJ1-5; weak D call: TRBD1 (5 bases). Germline CDR1 reads LNHDA; CDR2 reads SQIVND (reference sequence). The V gene lost 8 bases and the J gene lost 4 bases, with 15 bases spanning the gap. The CDR3 is made up of 14 amino acids. The CDR3 DNA reads as TGTGCCAGTCAGGGCGGCCGAGGGAATCAGCCCCAGCATTTT. This encodes CASQGGRGNQPQHF.

This chain connects TRBV25-1 to TRBJ1-1; D uncertain. V lost 4 bases, J lost 11 bases, and 11 bases lay in between. Germline V CDR1 and CDR2: MGHDK, SYGVNS. The CDR3 loop spans 11 amino acids. CDR3 protein: CASSVSTTAFF. CDR3 bases: TGTGCCAGCAGTGTCTCGACGACCGCTTTCTTT.

This chain connects TRBV11-2 to TRBJ1-6; no reliable D call. The V end lost 1 base, the J end lost 8 bases, and 12 bases lay between the germline ends. Germline V lookup: CDR1 SGHAT, CDR2 FQNNGV. The CDR3 sequence is 15 residues long. The CDR3 DNA reads TGTGCCAGCAGCTTAGGTTCGCAGGTTTATTCACCCCTCCACTTT. It codes for CASSLGSQVYSPLHF.

The CDR3 loop reads CASSFGEEDTQYF. The CDR3 DNA reads TGTGCCAGCAGCTTCGGAGAGGAAGATACGCAGTATTTT. The J gene is TRBJ2-3, the V gene TRBV11-3; D unresolved. The CDR3 spans 13 residues. V was pared by 3 bases and J by 5 bases, with 9 bases between. Germline V gene lookup returns CDR1 SGHNT and CDR2 YENEEA. The complete variable domain, with remaining parts taken from reference TRBV11-3 and TRBJ2-3, reads EAGVVQSPRYKIIEKKQPVAFWCNPISGHNTLYWYLQNLGQGPELLIRYENEEAVDDSQLPKDRFSAERLKGVDSTLKIQPAELGDSAVYLCASSFGEEDTQYFGPGTRLTVL.

The rearrangement joins TRBV2 to TRBJ2-7; D remains unclear. The V end lost 6 bases, the J end lost 3 bases, and 18 bases lay between the germline ends. Germline V gene lookup returns CDR1 SNHLY and CDR2 FYNNEI. This CDR3 spans 15 amino acids. The CDR3 coding sequence is TGTGCCAGCAGCTTAGCCCGAGACGGTGACTACGAGCAGTACTTC. The encoded protein is CASSLARDGDYEQYF.

The chain uses TRBV6-6 and TRBJ1-1; D perhaps matches TRBD1 (6 bases). Trimming removed 2 bases at V and 2 bases at J, with 15 bases between. The CDR3 length is 16 residues. The germline V gene has CDR1 MNHNY and CDR2 SVGAGI (reference sequence). CDR3 loop: CASSYQRGGGNTEAFF. The DNA of the CDR3 is TGTGCCAGCAGTTACCAACGAGGGGGTGGAAACACTGAAGCTTTCTTT.

The chain carries TRBV19 and TRBJ1-1, with 10 positions matching TRBD1. The germline CDR1 and CDR2 sequences are LNHDA and SQIVND (reference sequence). V shed 5 bases and J 1 base; nucleotides not matched to a gene: 13. This CDR3 has 18 amino acids. Written as DNA, the CDR3 is TGTGCCAGTAGTCCCTCACCTTGGGACAGGGGCCCGAACACTGAAGCTTTCTTT. The encoded protein is CASSPSPWDRGPNTEAFF.

The chain employs TRBV28 and TRBJ1-4; 9 bases align to TRBD1. Looked up from germline, CDR1 is MDHEN and CDR2 is SYDVKM. CDR3 size: 13 residues. Unmatched junction bases numbered 7, after V lost 7 bases and J lost 10 bases. The CDR3 nucleotides are TGTGCCAGCAATCCGGGACAGGGCAGAAAACTGTTTTTT. Protein: CASNPGQGRKLFF.

CDR3 sequence reads: CASSSRTYYGYTF. The CDR3 DNA reads TGTGCCAGCAGCTCCCGAACCTACTATGGCTACACCTTC. The chain recombines TRBV7-9 with TRBJ1-2; no clear D gene. Germline V gene lookup returns CDR1 SEHNR and CDR2 FQNEAQ (reference sequence). The V gene lost 4 bases and the J gene lost 3 bases, with 9 bases spanning the gap. This CDR3 is built from 13 residues.

This sequence joins TRBV27 and TRBJ1-2; D possibly corresponds to TRBD1 (6 bases). Germline CDR1 reads MNHEY; CDR2 reads SMNVEV (reference sequence). The CDR3 is 13 residues long. Deletions cut 7 bases from V and 4 bases from J, with 13 bases between. The CDR3 spells CASKGGESYGYTF. Here the CDR3 DNA reads TGTGCCAGCAAAGGGGGGGAAAGCTATGGCTACACCTTC.

The rearrangement links TRBV27 to TRBJ1-2; the match to TRBD1 covers 11 bases. The CDR3 is 15 residues long. V was pared by 5 bases and J by 6 bases, with 8 bases of the junction left unmatched. Per germline, CDR1 MNHEY and CDR2 SMNVEV (reference sequence). This chain's CDR3 is CASSPSGTGGNGYTF. The CDR3 DNA reads as TGTGCCAGCAGTCCATCGGGGACAGGGGGGAATGGCTACACCTTC.

The rearrangement links TRBV7-9 to TRBJ2-2; tentatively, D is TRBD2 (5 bases). This CDR3 has 13 residues. V was clipped by 0 bases and J by 7 bases, with 6 bases between them. In germline, CDR1 is SEHNR, CDR2 FQNEAQ (reference sequence). Written as DNA, the CDR3 is TGTGCCAGCAGCTTAGCGAGGGACGGGGAGCTGTTTTTT. Translation gives CASSLARDGELFF. Looking up the rest from reference TRBV7-9 and TRBJ2-2 gives the full variable domain: DTGVSQNPRHKITKRGQNVTFRCDPISEHNRLYWYRQTLGQGPEFLTYFQNEAQLEKSRLLSDRFSAERPKGSFSTLEIQRTEQGDSAMYLCASSLARDGELFFGEGSRLTVL.

A word on this clone: The conserved final phenylalanine or tryptophan is absent from the CDR3, which likely points to a read error. It is unclear where the CDR3 begins or ends on the DNA, so no DNA is shown, and the CDR3 is as TCRdb lists it. This rearrangement joins TRBV15 to TRBJ2-6; the D call of TRBD2 is as the table states it, not checked on the DNA. The germline V gene has CDR1 LNHNV and CDR2 YYDKDF (reference sequence). Both ends counted, the CDR3 spans 9 residues. CDR3 sequence reads: CATSRVVGG.

This clone was detected once. This sequence joins TRBV21-1 and TRBJ2-1; TRBD1 reflects the table's D call only, with no check against the DNA. TRBV21-1 is a recognized pseudogene. The CDR3 is made up of 21 amino acids. The CDR3 reads CASSKAGGRTGAPEGYNEQFF. In DNA, the CDR3 is TGTGCCAGCAGCAAAGCGGGTGGGAGGACAGGGGCCCCCGAGGGCTACAATGAGCAGTTCTTC.

CDR3 sequence (DNA): TGTGCCAGCTCACCGTACAACACCGGGGAGCTGTTTTTT. Its protein product is CASSPYNTGELFF. The rearrangement joins TRBV18 to TRBJ2-2; no clear D. Deletions cut 3 bases from V and 2 bases from J, with 4 bases between. This CDR3 region has 13 residues. Germline V gene lookup returns CDR1 KGHSH and CDR2 LQKENI. The whole variable domain, filled in from reference TRBV18 and TRBJ2-2, reads NAGVMQNPRHLVRRRGQEARLRCSPMKGHSHVYWYRQLPEEGLKFMVYLQKENIIDESGMPKERFSAEFPKEGPSILRIQQVVRGDSAAYFCASSPYNTGELFFGEGSRLTVL.

CDR3 in DNA: TGTGCCAGCGCTCGACGGAGGGCAACTAATGAAAAACTGTTTTTT. This sequence encodes CASARRRATNEKLFF. The V gene is TRBV2, the J gene TRBJ1-4; no reliable D call. The germline gives CDR1 SNHLY, CDR2 FYNNEI. V dropped 8 bases and J dropped 0 bases, with 13 bases sitting between them. The CDR3 runs to 15 residues.

CDR3 in amino acids: CASSLWRRNTGELFF. DNA for the CDR3: TGCGCCAGCAGCTTATGGCGGAGGAACACCGGGGAGCTGTTTTTT. This rearrangement joins TRBV5-1 to TRBJ2-2; no clear D gene. The CDR3 totals 15 residues. Per the germline V gene, CDR1 is SGHRS and CDR2 is YFSETQ. Between the trimmed V and J ends, which lost 2 bases and 1 base, there was a span of 9 bases.

V and J are TRBV5-1 and TRBJ1-2, with a tentative D call TRBD1 (6 bases). Germline CDR1 is SGHRS and CDR2 is YFSETQ. The CDR3 has 13 amino acids. V gave up 3 bases and J gave up 3 bases, with 9 bases separating them. CDR3 bases: TGCGCCAGCAGCTCACAGGGTGACTATGGCTACACCTTC. It codes for CASSSQGDYGYTF.